Listed below are T cell receptor beta chains from one sample, sequenced in a study of T cells in Graves' hyperthyroidism and ophthalmopathy. TCRdb processed the multiplex PCR reads anew with MiXCR; each CDR3 protein has one entry. In the table there are around 600,000 distinct CDR3 sequences, about 15% of which are singletons. Sequencing used blood. The receptors were sampled from a woman aged 25-40 years with Graves' hyperthyroidism. Both conserved end residues are part of each CDR3. Fields, in order: clone size, V gene, J gene, CDR3 protein. A clone size is listed for some rows: how often the clone was seen (once, few, many), or a class if it is expanded.

abundance: many; v_gene: TRBV6-1; j_gene: TRBJ1-1; CDR3aa: CASSPGREAFF
abundance: few; v_gene: TRBV30; j_gene: TRBJ2-7; CDR3aa: CAWRLETDSYEQYF
abundance: many; v_gene: TRBV6-1; j_gene: TRBJ1-4; CDR3aa: CATVQGQGPEKLFF
abundance: many; v_gene: TRBV12-3/TRBV12-4; j_gene: TRBJ1-5; CDR3aa: CASSLSDRTDQPQHF
abundance: few; v_gene: TRBV30; j_gene: TRBJ1-1; CDR3aa: CAFFSGGTDRTEAFF
abundance: -; v_gene: TRBV7-9; j_gene: TRBJ1-5; CDR3aa: CASSSDRGDQPQHF
abundance: many; v_gene: TRBV28; j_gene: TRBJ2-7; CDR3aa: CASSPAVEYSYEQYF
abundance: many; v_gene: TRBV28; j_gene: TRBJ2-1; CDR3aa: CASTPAGTSGNEQFF
abundance: few; v_gene: TRBV6-1; j_gene: TRBJ2-5; CDR3aa: CASSLSPTSGRREETQYF
abundance: many; v_gene: TRBV12-3/TRBV12-4; j_gene: TRBJ1-1; CDR3aa: CASTLGDAFTEAFF
abundance: few; v_gene: TRBV7-6; j_gene: TRBJ2-7; CDR3aa: CASSPRLTGQTYEQYF
abundance: -; v_gene: TRBV5-4; j_gene: TRBJ2-1; CDR3aa: CASSLFSESEQFF
abundance: few; v_gene: TRBV19; j_gene: TRBJ1-2; CDR3aa: CASKGQQANYGYTF
abundance: many; v_gene: TRBV28; j_gene: TRBJ2-1; CDR3aa: CATGGLATYNEQFF
abundance: many; v_gene: TRBV6-2/TRBV6-3; j_gene: TRBJ2-1; CDR3aa: CASSNSRGLGEQFF
abundance: few; v_gene: TRBV3-1; j_gene: TRBJ2-2; CDR3aa: CASSQAGELFF
abundance: many; v_gene: TRBV28; j_gene: TRBJ1-5; CDR3aa: CASADRPNQPQHF
abundance: -; v_gene: TRBV2; j_gene: TRBJ1-3; CDR3aa: CASSAGTAFSGNTIYF
abundance: many; v_gene: TRBV19; j_gene: TRBJ1-1; CDR3aa: CATRAGAGGKTFF
abundance: many; v_gene: TRBV11-2; j_gene: TRBJ2-6; CDR3aa: CASSSRDRGPGANVLTF
abundance: many; v_gene: TRBV11-2; j_gene: TRBJ2-5; CDR3aa: CASSPGTGGRETQYF
abundance: many; v_gene: TRBV20-1; j_gene: TRBJ2-5; CDR3aa: CSARDARDSQETQYF
abundance: many; v_gene: TRBV30; j_gene: TRBJ1-5; CDR3aa: CAWSLKGVGQPQHF
abundance: many; v_gene: TRBV5-1; j_gene: TRBJ2-1; CDR3aa: CASSPLQGSYNEQFF
abundance: -; v_gene: TRBV4-1; j_gene: TRBJ2-1; CDR3aa: CASSQQGSGRASYNEQFF
abundance: few; v_gene: TRBV12-3/TRBV12-4; j_gene: TRBJ2-6; CDR3aa: CASSKGTGAGANVLTF
abundance: -; v_gene: TRBV12-5; j_gene: TRBJ2-1; CDR3aa: CASGPGQGAGVGGSYNEQFF
abundance: few; v_gene: TRBV18; j_gene: TRBJ2-3; CDR3aa: CASSSPGGPDTQYF
abundance: many; v_gene: TRBV6-1; j_gene: TRBJ2-1; CDR3aa: CASSKDSHNEQFF
abundance: -; v_gene: TRBV20-1; j_gene: TRBJ1-4; CDR3aa: CSASRPLERGEKLFF
abundance: few; v_gene: TRBV5-1; j_gene: TRBJ1-1; CDR3aa: CASSSFQGTEAFF
abundance: few; v_gene: TRBV6-1; j_gene: TRBJ1-3; CDR3aa: CASIVYQVSSGNTIYF
abundance: -; v_gene: TRBV6-1; j_gene: TRBJ2-4; CDR3aa: CASSYLGQGRGLAKNIQYF
abundance: many; v_gene: TRBV20-1; j_gene: TRBJ2-1; CDR3aa: CSGSGSVYNEQFF
abundance: few; v_gene: TRBV7-9; j_gene: TRBJ2-7; CDR3aa: CASSPGLTTYEQYF
abundance: few; v_gene: TRBV6-6; j_gene: TRBJ2-7; CDR3aa: CASSYSFISGDEQYF
abundance: many; v_gene: TRBV7-2; j_gene: TRBJ1-1; CDR3aa: CASSLEWVLDTEAFF
abundance: -; v_gene: TRBV20-1; j_gene: TRBJ2-1; CDR3aa: CSASGEGVGNEQFF
abundance: few; v_gene: TRBV5-1; j_gene: TRBJ2-3; CDR3aa: CASSFRAPADTQYF
abundance: many; v_gene: TRBV7-2; j_gene: TRBJ1-5; CDR3aa: CASSPSSGPQHF
abundance: few; v_gene: TRBV13; j_gene: TRBJ2-7; CDR3aa: CASSLGGSGTREQYF